The 31 T cell receptor beta chains in this list originate from one sample, sequenced in a study of shared clonotypes between healthy human individuals. Only in-frame clones appear in the TCRdb table, and some are missing; sequencing was by immunoSEQ multiplex PCR. The sample records 2 million to 2.5 million clones, approximately 93% being singletons. Sequencing used naive CD4+ T cells from PBMCs. Specified subset: CD45RA+ positively selected. The receptors here all came from a man younger than 30 in good health. Some clones in this sample may be carry-over from other donors' samples.

The chain has TRBV7-9 and TRBJ2-3, with TRBD2 as a possible D gene (6 bases). There are 15 residues in the CDR3. Per the germline V gene, CDR1 is SEHNR and CDR2 is FQNEAQ (reference sequence). V was cut by 2 bases and J by 2 bases, with 11 bases left in between. CDR3 coding DNA: TGTGCCAGCAGCTTAACCGGGAGTCCCACAGATACGCAGTATTTT. Its translation is CASSLTGSPTDTQYF.

The CDR3 nucleotides are TGTGCCAGCAGTGAAGGGACTAGCGGGAGCATTGGTAGGGAGCTGTTTTTT. Its translation: CASSEGTSGSIGRELFF. The chain couples TRBV6-1 to TRBJ2-2; 13 nucleotides agree with TRBD2. Looked up from germline, CDR1 is MNHNS and CDR2 is SASEGT. The V gene end was trimmed by 1 base and the J gene end by 9 bases; junction bases not matched to a gene: 8. The length of the CDR3 is 17 residues.

This sequence joins TRBV4-1 and TRBJ1-1, with 7 bases aligning to TRBD1. This CDR3 is 19 amino acids long. Germline CDR1 MGHRA, CDR2 YSYEKL. V trimming: 0 bases; J trimming: 3 bases; junction bases outside the gene matches: 16. The CDR3 region has the DNA TGCGCCAGCAGCCAAGATACCCGTTTGAATAGGCAGGGGGACACTGAAGCTTTCTTT. It codes for CASSQDTRLNRQGDTEAFF.

The genes are TRBV6-6 and TRBJ2-7; D might be TRBD2 (6 bases). Per germline, CDR1 MNHNY and CDR2 SVGAGI (reference sequence). This CDR3 has 13 residues. V lost 2 bases to trimming and J lost 2 bases, with 7 bases between them. Written as DNA, the CDR3 is TGTGCCAGCAGTTACGGGGGGACCTACGAGCAGTACTTC. It yields the protein CASSYGGTYEQYF.

The V call is TRBV27, the J call TRBJ2-7, with 8 bases matching TRBD1. Germline lookup yields CDR1 MNHEY and CDR2 SMNVEV (reference sequence). The V gene end was trimmed by 10 bases and the J gene end by 3 bases; junction bases not matched to a gene: 17. The CDR3 contains 16 residues. CDR3 sequence reads: CATSTRTGRGHYEQYF. The DNA of the CDR3 is TGTGCCACCTCAACCCGGACAGGGAGAGGACACTACGAGCAGTACTTC.

The chain is built from TRBV7-9 and TRBJ2-7; the D gene is possibly TRBD2 (7 bases). CDR1 and CDR2 (germline): SEHNR, FQNEAQ (reference sequence). The V end lost 5 bases, the J end lost 1 base, and 21 bases lay between the germline ends. This CDR3 is 17 amino acids long. DNA of the CDR3: TGTGCCAGCAGCCCAGGGAGGGGGGAAAAGACTTCCTACGAGCAGTACTTC. Protein: CASSPGRGEKTSYEQYF.

This rearrangement joins TRBV6-1 to TRBJ1-2; D perhaps matches TRBD1 (6 bases). V lost 1 base to trimming and J lost 8 bases, with 11 bases between them. The CDR3 length is 13 residues. In germline, CDR1 is MNHNS, CDR2 SASEGT. The CDR3 DNA follows: TGTGCCAGCAGTGAAGTGGGGGCTGTAGGCTACACCTTC. This codes for CASSEVGAVGYTF.

This rearrangement joins TRBV10-1 to TRBJ2-3; possibly TRBD1 for D (8 bases). This CDR3 is built from 13 residues. The V end was cut by 6 bases, the J end by 7 bases, with 14 bases between. Germline V gene lookup returns CDR1 WNHNN and CDR2 SYGVQD (reference sequence). The CDR3 loop is CASSGQGGNTQYF. DNA of the CDR3: TGCGCCAGCAGCGGACAGGGAGGGAATACGCAGTATTTT.

This sequence joins TRBV7-6 and TRBJ1-3; the match to TRBD1 covers 8 bases. The germline CDR1 and CDR2 sequences are SGHVS and FNYEAQ. The CDR3 sequence is 15 residues long. Trimming took 5 bases from V and 0 from J; bases not matched to a gene: 3. The CDR3 nucleotides are TGTGCCAGCAGCCCGGGACAGGCCTCTGGAAACACCATATATTTT. Translation: CASSPGQASGNTIYF.

A remark on this clone: The junction shows a germline mismatch at one end, possibly a read error. The rearrangement links TRBV2 to TRBJ2-5; weak D call: TRBD2 (5 bases). CDR1 is SNHLY and CDR2 is FYNNEI in the germline V gene. This CDR3 spans 13 amino acids. The CDR3 protein is CASSAPSGVERDF. The CDR3 bases are TGTGCCAGCTCTGCGCCCAGTGGGGTAGAGAGGGACTTC.

This chain connects TRBV5-1 to TRBJ2-1; unclear D gene. Germline V lookup: CDR1 SGHRS, CDR2 YFSETQ. Trimming left V 5 bases short and J 0 bases short, with 12 bases between. The length of the CDR3 is 15 residues. CDR3 nucleotide sequence: TGCGCCAGCAGTATCATGGTGGACTCCTACAATGAGCAGTTCTTC. Protein sequence: CASSIMVDSYNEQFF.

The CDR3 DNA is TGTGCCAGCTCACTTAATCCGACTAGCGGGAGTTCATCGAACAATGAGCAGTTCTTC. Translating gives CASSLNPTSGSSSNNEQFF. The V gene is TRBV18, the J gene TRBJ2-1; 12 bases align to TRBD2. Losses at the gene ends were 4 bases for V and 5 bases for J; bases not matched to a gene: 15. The CDR3 is made up of 19 amino acids. The germline CDR1 and CDR2 sequences are KGHSH and LQKENI.

The V and J genes are TRBV4-1 and TRBJ2-1, with TRBD1 matching over 7 bases. V lost 0 bases, J lost 0 bases, and 5 bases stayed unmatched. The CDR3 runs to 17 residues. Germline CDR1 and CDR2: MGHRA and YSYEKL. The CDR3 DNA reads TGCGCCAGCAGCCAAGATGCGGCAGGGGGCTCCTACAATGAGCAGTTCTTC. Its translation is CASSQDAAGGSYNEQFF.

The rearrangement uses TRBV6-1 and TRBJ2-4, with D perhaps TRBD1 (5 bases). The ends were cut back, 2 bases at V and 2 bases at J, with 19 bases in the middle. Germline CDR1 and CDR2: MNHNS and SASEGT. CDR3 length: 18 residues. CDR3 DNA: TGTGCCAGCAGTGAACTAGGAGTTCGGGCAGGGCCCAAAAACATTCAGTACTTC. Translated: CASSELGVRAGPKNIQYF.

The V and J genes are TRBV5-1 and TRBJ2-5, with TRBD2 matching over 7 bases. The germline V gene encodes CDR1 SGHRS and CDR2 YFSETQ. The V and J ends lost 0 bases and 5 bases, in that order; junction bases with no gene match: 7. This CDR3 is built from 15 residues. The CDR3 spells CASSLESGALETQYF. The CDR3 DNA sequence: TGCGCCAGCAGCTTGGAAAGCGGGGCCTTGGAGACCCAGTACTTC.

The chain employs TRBV9 and TRBJ1-2; D possibly corresponds to TRBD1 (5 bases). CDR1 SGDLS and CDR2 YYNGEE come from the germline V gene. Trimming pared 0 bases from V and 8 bases from J, leaving 11 bases between. This CDR3 is built from 13 residues. This CDR3 is CASSVVQGRGYTF. In DNA form, the CDR3 reads TGTGCCAGCAGCGTAGTTCAGGGACGCGGCTACACCTTC.

The rearrangement links TRBV27 to TRBJ2-2; a weak D match, TRBD2 (5 bases). The CDR3 is 16 residues long. Per the germline V gene, CDR1 is MNHEY and CDR2 is SMNVEV (reference sequence). The V end lost 0 bases, the J end lost 8 bases, and 16 bases lay between the germline ends. CDR3 nucleotide sequence: TGTGCCAGCAGTTTATCCGGGAATCGCTTTGGTGGGGAGCTGTTTTTT. Translated, it gives CASSLSGNRFGGELFF.

V usage is TRBV6-5 and J usage is TRBJ2-7, with D uncertain. V lost 7 bases, J lost 2 bases, and 15 bases lay in between. CDR3 length: 14 amino acids. From germline, CDR1 is MNHEY and CDR2 SVGAGI. CDR3 residues: CASTFPGPTYEQYF. CDR3 bases: TGTGCCAGCACGTTCCCGGGCCCAACCTACGAGCAGTACTTC.

The chain employs TRBV19 and TRBJ2-7, with D uncertain. The V gene's germline CDR1 is LNHDA and CDR2 SQIVND (reference sequence). Trimming took 4 bases from V and 1 from J, leaving 8 bases between them. The length of the CDR3 is 13 residues. CDR3 residues: CASSTGRSYEQYF. DNA of the CDR3: TGTGCCAGTAGTACGGGCAGGTCCTACGAGCAGTACTTC.

CDR3 DNA sequence: TGTGCCAGCAGTTTAATCCCGGGGAGCGGGAGCTCAGATACGCAGTATTTT. Translating it yields CASSLIPGSGSSDTQYF. The chain combines TRBV28 with TRBJ2-3, with 8 bases lining up with TRBD2. Trimming cost V 2 bases and J 4 bases; bases outside gene matches: 11. Germline V CDR1 and CDR2: MDHEN, SYDVKM. The CDR3 spans 17 residues. The entire variable domain, with the rest obtained from reference TRBV28 and TRBJ2-3, is as follows: DVKVTQSSRYLVKRTGEKVFLECVQDMDHENMFWYRQDPGLGLRLIYFSYDVKMKEKGDIPEGYSVSREKKERFSLILESASTNQTSMYLCASSLIPGSGSSDTQYFGPGTRLTVL.

The chain employs TRBV5-1 and TRBJ1-2; TRBD1 agrees at 7 bases. Germline CDR1 and CDR2: SGHRS and YFSETQ. The V gene end was trimmed by 4 bases and the J gene end by 4 bases; junction bases not matched to a gene: 7. The CDR3 runs 14 residues. The CDR3 DNA sequence: TGCGCCAGCAGCCCTACGACAGGGAGCTATGGCTACACCTTC. Its protein is CASSPTTGSYGYTF.

CDR3 residues: CASSGGAGNTEAFF. The CDR3 DNA follows: TGTGCCAGTAGTGGTGGGGCTGGGAACACTGAAGCTTTCTTT. The genes are TRBV19 and TRBJ1-1; a weak D match, TRBD1 (5 bases). This CDR3 spans 14 amino acids. V was shortened by 5 bases and J by 1 base, with 11 bases between the two germline ends. Germline V gene data show CDR1 as LNHDA and CDR2 as SQIVND (reference sequence).

This sequence joins TRBV5-1 and TRBJ2-7; D is unresolved. With 0 bases removed from V and 5 bases from J, the gap between germline ends came to 15 bases. Germline lookup yields CDR1 SGHRS and CDR2 YFSETQ. This CDR3 has 15 residues. CDR3 coding DNA: TGCGCCAGCAGCTTGGGCTCGACCCAAAAGGACGAGCAGTACTTC. Translation gives CASSLGSTQKDEQYF.

This chain uses TRBV12-2 with TRBJ1-1. TRBV12-2 is a recognized pseudogene. The CDR3 extends over 17 amino acids. Here the CDR3 reads CASRLGVVGQRGTEAFF. CDR3 nucleotide sequence: TGTGCAAGTCGCTTAGGTGTCGTCGGGCAGCGGGGGACTGAAGCTTTCTTT.

This clone was seen once. The chain joins TRBV6-5 to TRBJ2-7; a weak D match, TRBD2 (5 bases). Germline values: CDR1 MNHEY, CDR2 SVGAGI. V lost 6 bases, J lost 3 bases, and 9 bases lay in between. This CDR3 has 12 amino acids. CDR3 amino acids: CASRTGDYEQYF. CDR3 bases: TGTGCCAGCAGAACCGGGGACTACGAGCAGTACTTC.

The chain joins TRBV27 to TRBJ2-1; D not resolved. In germline, CDR1 is MNHEY, CDR2 SMNVEV (reference sequence). Trimming cost V 5 bases and J 3 bases, with 11 bases left between them. CDR3 size: 14 residues. The CDR3 region has the DNA TGTGCCAGCAGTCCCTGGATCGGCTACAATGAGCAGTTCTTC. This gives the protein CASSPWIGYNEQFF.

CDR3 bases: TGTGCCAGCAGCGTAGTTACAGGGGTCACAGATACGCAGTATTTT. Residues: CASSVVTGVTDTQYF. The chain joins TRBV7-2 to TRBJ2-3; 7 nucleotides match TRBD1. Germline-derived CDR1 and CDR2 are SGHTA and FQGNSA. The trim removed 5 bases at V and 2 bases at J, leaving 7 bases unmatched. The CDR3 has 15 amino acids.

V gene TRBV7-8 combines with J gene TRBJ2-1; D gene uncertain. CDR3 length: 12 amino acids. The germline gives CDR1 SGHVS, CDR2 FQNEAQ. V lost 8 bases and J 9 bases, leaving 14 bases between the germline ends. The CDR3 bases are TGTGCCAGCCCCCCAGCGAATAGTGAGCAGTTCTTC. Translation gives CASPPANSEQFF.

Concerning this clone: Other DNA variants within this sample encode the same CDR3. J is TRBJ2-5 and V is TRBV27; D uncertain. Germline values: CDR1 MNHEY, CDR2 SMNVEV (reference sequence). V lost 2 bases, J lost 5 bases, and 9 bases lay in between. This CDR3 comprises 13 residues. CDR3 DNA sequence: TGTGCCAGCAGTTTAAGTGTGGGGGAGACCCAGTACTTC. Amino acids: CASSLSVGETQYF.

On this clone itself: The sample has other DNA sequences that encode this CDR3 too. The chain has TRBV15 and TRBJ2-6, with D maybe TRBD2 (6 bases). The CDR3 length is 17 residues. Germline V gene data show CDR1 as LNHNV and CDR2 as YYDKDF (reference sequence). V shed 0 bases and J shed 1 base, with 10 bases lying between them. CDR3 sequence reads: CATSRDWGESGANVLTF. The CDR3 DNA reads TGTGCCACCAGCAGAGATTGGGGGGAGTCTGGGGCCAACGTCCTGACTTTC.

The chain uses TRBV12-5 and TRBJ2-1; 10 bases map to TRBD2. The CDR3 spans 12 residues. Germline V gene sequence: CDR1 LGHNT, CDR2 FRNRAP. J gave up 15 bases and V 5 bases, and 7 bases lay outside the gene matches. The CDR3 nucleotides read TGTGCTAGTGGTGGACTAGCGGCCGGGGGGTTCTTC. Translated: CASGGLAAGGFF.